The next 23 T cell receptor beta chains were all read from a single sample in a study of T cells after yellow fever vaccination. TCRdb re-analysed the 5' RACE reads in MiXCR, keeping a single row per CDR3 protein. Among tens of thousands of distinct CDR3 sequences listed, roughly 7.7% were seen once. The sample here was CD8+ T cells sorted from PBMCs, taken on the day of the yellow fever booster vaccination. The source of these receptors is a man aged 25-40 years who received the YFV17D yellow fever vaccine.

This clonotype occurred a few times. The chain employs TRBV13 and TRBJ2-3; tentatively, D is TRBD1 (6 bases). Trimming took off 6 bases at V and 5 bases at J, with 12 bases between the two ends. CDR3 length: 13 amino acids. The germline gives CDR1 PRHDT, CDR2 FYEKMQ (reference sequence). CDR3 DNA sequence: TGTGCCAGCAGTTGGGGGCGCGGAGATACGCAGTATTTT. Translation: CASSWGRGDTQYF.

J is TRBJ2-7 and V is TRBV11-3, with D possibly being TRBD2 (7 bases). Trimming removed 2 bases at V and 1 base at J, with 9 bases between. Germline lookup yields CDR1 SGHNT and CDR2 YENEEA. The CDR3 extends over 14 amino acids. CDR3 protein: CASSLRGGSYEQYF. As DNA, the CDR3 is TGTGCCAGCAGCTTAAGGGGGGGATCCTACGAGCAGTACTTC.

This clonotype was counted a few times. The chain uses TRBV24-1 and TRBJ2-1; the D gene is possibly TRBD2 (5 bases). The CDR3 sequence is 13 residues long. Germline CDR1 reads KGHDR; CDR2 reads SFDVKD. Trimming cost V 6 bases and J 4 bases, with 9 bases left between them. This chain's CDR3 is CATSKRGYNEQFF. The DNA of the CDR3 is TGTGCCACCAGTAAGCGAGGGTACAATGAGCAGTTCTTC.

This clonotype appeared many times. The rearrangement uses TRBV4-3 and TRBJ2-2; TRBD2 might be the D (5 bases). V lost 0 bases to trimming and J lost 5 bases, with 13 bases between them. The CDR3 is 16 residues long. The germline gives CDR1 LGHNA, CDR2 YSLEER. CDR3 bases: TGCGCCAGCAGCCAAGATGTTCAGCGGACGACCGGGGAGCTGTTTTTT. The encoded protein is CASSQDVQRTTGELFF.

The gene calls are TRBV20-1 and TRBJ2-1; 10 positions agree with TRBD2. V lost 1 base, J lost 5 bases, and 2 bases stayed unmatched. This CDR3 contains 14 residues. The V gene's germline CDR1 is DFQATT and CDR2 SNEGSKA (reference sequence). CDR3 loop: CSARGTSGDNEQFF. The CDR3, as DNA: TGCAGTGCTAGAGGGACTAGCGGTGACAATGAGCAGTTCTTC.

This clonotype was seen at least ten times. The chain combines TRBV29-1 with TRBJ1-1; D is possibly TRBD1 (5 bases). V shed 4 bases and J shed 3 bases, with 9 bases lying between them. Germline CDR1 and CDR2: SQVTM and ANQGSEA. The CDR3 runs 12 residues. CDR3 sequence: CSVAGYHTEAFF. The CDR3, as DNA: TGCAGCGTTGCAGGGTACCACACTGAAGCTTTCTTT.

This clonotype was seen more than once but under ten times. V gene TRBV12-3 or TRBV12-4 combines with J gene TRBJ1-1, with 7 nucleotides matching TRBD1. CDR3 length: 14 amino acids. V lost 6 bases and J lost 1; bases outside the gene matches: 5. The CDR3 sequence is CASRAGGENTEAFF. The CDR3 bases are TGTGCCAGCAGAGCAGGGGGGGAGAACACTGAAGCTTTCTTT.

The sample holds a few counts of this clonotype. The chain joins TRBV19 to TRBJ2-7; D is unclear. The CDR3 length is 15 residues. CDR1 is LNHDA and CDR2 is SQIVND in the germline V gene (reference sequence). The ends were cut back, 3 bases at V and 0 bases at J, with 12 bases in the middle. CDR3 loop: CASSIRSGPSYEQYF. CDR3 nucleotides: TGTGCCAGTAGTATCCGCTCAGGTCCCTCCTACGAGCAGTACTTC.

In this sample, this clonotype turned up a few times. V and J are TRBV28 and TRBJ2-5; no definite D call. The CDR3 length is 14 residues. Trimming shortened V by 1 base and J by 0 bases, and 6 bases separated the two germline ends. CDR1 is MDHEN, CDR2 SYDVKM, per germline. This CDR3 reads CASSLLGNQETQYF. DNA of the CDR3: TGTGCCAGCAGTTTATTAGGAAACCAAGAGACCCAGTACTTC.

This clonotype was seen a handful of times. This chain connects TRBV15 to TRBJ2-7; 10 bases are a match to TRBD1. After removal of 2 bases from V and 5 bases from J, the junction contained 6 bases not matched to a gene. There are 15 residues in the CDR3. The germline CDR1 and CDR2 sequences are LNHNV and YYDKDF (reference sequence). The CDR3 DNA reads TGTGCCACCAGCAGATACCGGGACAGGGGCCACGAGCAGTACTTC. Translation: CATSRYRDRGHEQYF.

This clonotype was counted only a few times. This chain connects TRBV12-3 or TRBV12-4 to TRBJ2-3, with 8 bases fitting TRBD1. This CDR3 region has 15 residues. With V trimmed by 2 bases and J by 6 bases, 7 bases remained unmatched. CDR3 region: CASSLLGQGADTQYF. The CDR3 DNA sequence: TGTGCCAGCAGTTTATTAGGACAGGGTGCCGATACGCAGTATTTT.

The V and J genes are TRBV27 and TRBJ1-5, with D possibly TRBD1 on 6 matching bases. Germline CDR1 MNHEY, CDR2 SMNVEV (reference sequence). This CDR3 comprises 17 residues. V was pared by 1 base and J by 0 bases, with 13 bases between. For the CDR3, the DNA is TGTGCCAGCAGTTTATATGGGAACAGGGCTAGCAATCAGCCCCAGCATTTT. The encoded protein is CASSLYGNRASNQPQHF.

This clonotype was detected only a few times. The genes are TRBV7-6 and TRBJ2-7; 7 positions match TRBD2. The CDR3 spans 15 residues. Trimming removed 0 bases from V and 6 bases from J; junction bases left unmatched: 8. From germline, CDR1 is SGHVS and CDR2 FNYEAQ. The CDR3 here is CASSLAASGTGEQYF. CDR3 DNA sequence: TGTGCCAGCAGCTTAGCGGCCAGCGGGACGGGCGAGCAGTACTTC.

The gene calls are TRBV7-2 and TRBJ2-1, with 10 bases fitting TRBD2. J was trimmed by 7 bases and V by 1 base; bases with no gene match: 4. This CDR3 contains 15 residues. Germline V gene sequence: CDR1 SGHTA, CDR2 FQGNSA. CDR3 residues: CASSLGLAGVNEQFF. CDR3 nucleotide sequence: TGTGCCAGCAGCTTAGGGCTAGCGGGAGTTAATGAGCAGTTCTTC.

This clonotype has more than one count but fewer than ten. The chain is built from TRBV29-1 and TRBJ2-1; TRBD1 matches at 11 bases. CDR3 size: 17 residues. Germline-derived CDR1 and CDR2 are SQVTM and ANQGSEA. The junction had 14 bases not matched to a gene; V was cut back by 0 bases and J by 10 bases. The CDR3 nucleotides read TGCAGCGTTGAAGATCTTCCCCCGGGACAGGGGGAGAAGGAGCAGTTCTTC. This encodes CSVEDLPPGQGEKEQFF.

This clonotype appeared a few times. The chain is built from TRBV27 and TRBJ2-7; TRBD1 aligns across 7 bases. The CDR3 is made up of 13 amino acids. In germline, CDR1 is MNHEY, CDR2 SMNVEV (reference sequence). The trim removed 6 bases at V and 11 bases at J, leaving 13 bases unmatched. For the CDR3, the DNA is TGTGCCAGCAGCTCCGGGACAGCAACAGGAAAGTACTTC. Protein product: CASSSGTATGKYF.

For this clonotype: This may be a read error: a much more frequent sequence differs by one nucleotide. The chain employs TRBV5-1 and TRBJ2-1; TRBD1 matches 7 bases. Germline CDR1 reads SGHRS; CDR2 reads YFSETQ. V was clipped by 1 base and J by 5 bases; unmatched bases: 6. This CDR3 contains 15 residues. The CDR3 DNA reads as TGCGCCAGCAGCTTGTGGACAGGTTACAACAATGAGCAGTTCTTC. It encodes CASSLWTGYNNEQFF.

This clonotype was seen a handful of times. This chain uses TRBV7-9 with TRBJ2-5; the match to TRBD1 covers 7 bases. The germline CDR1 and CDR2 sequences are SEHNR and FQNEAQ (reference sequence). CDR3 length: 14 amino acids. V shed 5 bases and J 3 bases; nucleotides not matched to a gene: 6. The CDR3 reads CASSPGTEKETQYF. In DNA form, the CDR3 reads TGTGCCAGCAGCCCCGGGACAGAGAAAGAGACCCAGTACTTC.

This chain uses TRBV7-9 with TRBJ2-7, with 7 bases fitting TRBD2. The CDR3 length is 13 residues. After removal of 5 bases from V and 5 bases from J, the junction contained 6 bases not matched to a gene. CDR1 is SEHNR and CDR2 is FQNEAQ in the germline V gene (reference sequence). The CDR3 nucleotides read TGTGCCAGCAGCGCTTGGACTAGGGACGAGCAGTACTTC. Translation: CASSAWTRDEQYF.

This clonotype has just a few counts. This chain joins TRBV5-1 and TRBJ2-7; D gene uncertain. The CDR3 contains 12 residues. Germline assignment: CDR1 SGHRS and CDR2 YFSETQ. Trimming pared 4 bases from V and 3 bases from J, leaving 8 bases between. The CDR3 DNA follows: TGCGCCAGCAGCGCGGACGGCTACGAGCAGTACTTC. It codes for CASSADGYEQYF.

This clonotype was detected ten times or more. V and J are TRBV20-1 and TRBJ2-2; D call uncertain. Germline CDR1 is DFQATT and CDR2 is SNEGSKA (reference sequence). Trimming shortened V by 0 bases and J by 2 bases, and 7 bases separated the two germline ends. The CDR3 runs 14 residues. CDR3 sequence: CSAREIVNTGELFF. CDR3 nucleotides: TGCAGTGCTAGAGAGATTGTCAACACCGGGGAGCTGTTTTTT.

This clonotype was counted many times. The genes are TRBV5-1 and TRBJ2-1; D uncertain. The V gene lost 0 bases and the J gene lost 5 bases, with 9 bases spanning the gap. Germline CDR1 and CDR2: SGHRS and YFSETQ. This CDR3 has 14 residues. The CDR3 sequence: CASSLGGVDNEQFF. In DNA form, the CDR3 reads TGCGCCAGCAGCTTGGGTGGGGTAGACAATGAGCAGTTCTTC.

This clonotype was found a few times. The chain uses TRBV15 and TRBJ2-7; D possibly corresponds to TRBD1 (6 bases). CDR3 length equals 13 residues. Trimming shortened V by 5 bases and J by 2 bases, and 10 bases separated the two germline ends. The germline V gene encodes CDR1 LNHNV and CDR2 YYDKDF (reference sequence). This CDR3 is CATSAGQTYEQYF. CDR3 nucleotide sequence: TGTGCCACCAGCGCTGGACAGACCTACGAGCAGTACTTC. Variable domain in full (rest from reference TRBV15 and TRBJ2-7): DAMVIQNPRYQVTQFGKPVTLSCSQTLNHNVMYWYQQKSSQAPKLLFHYYDKDFNNEADTPDNFQSRRPNTSFCFLDIRSPGLGDTAMYLCATSAGQTYEQYFGPGTRLTVT.